This T cell receptor (beta chain) was sequenced in a study of early T cells in non-severe SARS-CoV-2 infection. As for the study in general: Unsorted whole-blood RNA was sequenced in bulk, leaving chains unpaired. Study-level results: Database matching using VDJdb favored anti-spike CD8 responses, with private and CD4 specificities left missing.

The CDR3 covers 15 residues. V lost 3 bases, J lost 1 base, and 10 bases lay in between. Germline CDR1 SEHNR, CDR2 FQNEAQ (reference sequence). The TCR library protocol attached unique molecular identifiers to the individual cDNA molecules. In TCRdb, the 5' RACE reads were re-called with MiXCR into one record per CDR3 protein. In the table there are around 58,000 distinct CDR3 sequences, about 7.7% of which are singletons. This clonotype was seen only once. The antigen remains unidentified. The source was whole blood, collected at baseline. The source of this sequence is an adult who was a healthcare worker with PCR-confirmed SARS-CoV-2 infection or an uninfected control (not recorded which). The chain carries TRBV7-9 and TRBJ2-4, with D possibly TRBD1 on 5 matching bases. CDR3: CASSFPQGAKNIQYF. The CDR3 DNA is TGTGCCAGCAGCTTCCCCCAGGGTGCCAAAAACATTCAGTACTTC.